Below, 10 T cell receptor beta chains from the same sample are listed, as sequenced in a study of CXCR3-negative and CXCR3-positive naive CD8 T cells. UMI-labeled 5' RACE yielded the TRB cDNA libraries. TCRdb reprocessed the 5' RACE reads, keeping one entry per CDR3 protein, no DNA. This repertoire includes 150,000 or so distinct CDR3 sequences. Sequencing was performed on naive CXCR3- CD8+ T cells from blood. Noted subset: CD45RO-CCR7+CD27+CD95- naive CD8+ T cells lacking CXCR3 (TNR3-). These receptors came from a human donor in good health. Some clones in this sample may be carry-over from other donors' samples.

The V gene is TRBV28, the J gene TRBJ1-3; no DNA is available, so the TRBD1 call from TCRdb remains unchecked. This CDR3 has 14 amino acids. The germline CDR1 and CDR2 sequences are MDHEN and SYDVKM. The chain's CDR3 is CASTYRDSRGTIYF. The full variable domain, with the rest looked up from reference TRBV28 and TRBJ1-3, is DVKVTQSSRYLVKRTGEKVFLECVQDMDHENMFWYRQDPGLGLRLIYFSYDVKMKEKGDIPEGYSVSREKKERFSLILESASTNQTSMYLCASTYRDSRGTIYFGEGSWLTVV.

The chain recombines TRBV7-9 with TRBJ1-1; there is no DNA to check the TCRdb D call of TRBD1. Germline values: CDR1 SEHNR, CDR2 FQNEAQ (reference sequence). The CDR3 has 15 amino acids. The CDR3 spells CASRQQGRGNTEAFF.

The J gene is TRBJ2-7, the V gene TRBV6-2 or TRBV6-3; the TCRdb call, TRBD2, lacks DNA for checking. The CDR3 contains 15 residues. Germline CDR1 MNHEY, CDR2 SVGEGT. This CDR3 is CASSLAGTVSYEQYF.

This chain connects TRBV5-4 to TRBJ2-5; TCRdb returns TRBD1, unconfirmable since there is no DNA. CDR1 is SGHNT, CDR2 YYREEE, per germline (reference sequence). The CDR3 runs 14 residues. CDR3 sequence reads: CASSLRGLQETQYF.

This chain joins TRBV7-2 and TRBJ2-7. The germline CDR1 and CDR2 sequences are SGHTA and FQGNSA. The CDR3 contains 14 residues. CDR3 protein: CASSQSSSFYEQYF.

The V call is TRBV5-1, the J call TRBJ2-7; TCRdb's D gene call, TRBD2, goes unchecked for lack of DNA. Germline CDR1 SGHRS, CDR2 YFSETQ. CDR3 length equals 17 residues. CDR3 protein: CASSLAPRTSGSYEQYF.

The chain employs TRBV5-1 and TRBJ1-2. The CDR3 covers 14 residues. The germline CDR1 and CDR2 sequences are SGHRS and YFSETQ. The CDR3 sequence: CASSLGPAPNGYTF.

The J gene is TRBJ2-3, the V gene TRBV29-1. Germline-derived CDR1 and CDR2 are SQVTM and ANQGSEA. CDR3 length: 11 amino acids. The CDR3 spells CSVDTTDTQYF.

This chain links TRBV7-9 with TRBJ2-1; TCRdb indicates TRBD1, and absent DNA this call remains unverified. Per the germline V gene, CDR1 is SEHNR and CDR2 is FQNEAQ (reference sequence). The CDR3 is 13 amino acids. CDR3 sequence: CASSLGAGNEQFF. The variable domain in full, completed from reference TRBV7-9 and TRBJ2-1, reads DTGVSQNPRHKITKRGQNVTFRCDPISEHNRLYWYRQTLGQGPEFLTYFQNEAQLEKSRLLSDRFSAERPKGSFSTLEIQRTEQGDSAMYLCASSLGAGNEQFFGPGTRLTVL.

This chain links TRBV7-6 with TRBJ2-5; the TCRdb call, TRBD2, lacks DNA for checking. Germline values: CDR1 SGHVS, CDR2 FNYEAQ. CDR3 length: 15 residues. The CDR3 protein is CASSPTRRDYETQYF. The full variable domain, with the rest looked up from reference TRBV7-6 and TRBJ2-5, is GAGVSQSPRYKVTKRGQDVALRCDPISGHVSLYWYRQALGQGPEFLTYFNYEAQQDKSGLPNDRFSAERPEGSISTLTIQRTEQRDSAMYRCASSPTRRDYETQYFGPGTRLLVL.